This TCR beta chain was sequenced during a study of T cell responses to AZD1222 COVID-19 vaccine (dated by TCRdb to about 2021). At the level of the whole study: TCR sequencing covered approximately 230 trial participants: 200 to 220 given two doses of AZD1222 and approximately 26 given two doses of MenACWY control vaccine. Trial participants were enrolled by age into 18-55, 56-69 and 70-plus year subgroups, with 148, 28 and 57 TCR-sequenced participants respectively. What the study reported, not specific to this receptor: Because no samples from the day 14 peak response were available, repertoires could be characterized only after the peak T cell response. Participants were mostly white British and included more females than males, and it was suggested by the authors that clonal diversity may have been underestimated. Vaccine-associated CD4 TCRs spanned the whole spike protein, with dominant responses in regions 160-218 and 743-854. Reportedly, almost half of the unique spike-specific TCRs recognized epitopes lying outside the regions that are mutated in the B.1.351 and B.1.1.7 variants. After two AZD1222 doses, spike-specific TCR breadth and depth were significantly higher than at day 0 and than in MenACWY recipients. Only 5 to 7 AZD1222 recipients were SARS-CoV-2 seropositive at baseline, limiting conclusions about previously exposed vaccinees. In the small 56-69-year group, the increase in depth fell short of significance, most likely because of low power.

Here V drops 4 bases and J drops 1 base, and the junction holds 3 bases not matched to any gene. CDR1 and CDR2, per the germline V gene, are LGHNA and YSLEER. The CDR3 covers 14 residues, taking in both the cysteine and the phenylalanine. The CDR3 DNA has 42 bases and is translated from base 1. The time point label here, explained by the study, means: about 28 days (+/-7) after the second vaccine dose. Because spike-specific TCR depth and breadth did not differ between the two schedules, AZD1222 recipients who got a second dose at roughly 4 weeks were pooled with those who got a second dose at roughly 12 weeks. Samples from vaccinated people were obtained from the UK trials COV001 and COV002, which included a single-blind randomized controlled phase 2/3 trial of AZD1222 (ChAdOx1 nCoV-19) in healthy adults. For TCRbeta chain sequencing, PBMC samples from trial participants were taken at day 0 and at day 28 after the second dose.

For this clone: Its recognized antigen is unknown. No base qualities exist here, and no much larger clone lies one base off it.

The CDR3 regions of human TCRbeta chains were subjected to immunosequencing. The authors' analysis ran thus. TCRs in the repertoires were matched against a reference library of SARS-CoV-2-specific TCRs that had been generated with the MIRA antigen-specificity platform. Breadth was defined as the fraction of unique TCRs that were SARS-CoV-2-associated. Depth was defined as the fraction of total T cells that were SARS-CoV-2-associated. Using the MIRA data, each spike-specific TCR was mapped to the spike region that the TCR reacts to and placed in a CD4 or CD8 class. Log10-transformed breadth and depth values were compared by one-way ANOVA with Sidak's multiple comparisons tests. TCRdb stores this immuneACCESS table with in-frame sequences only. Part of the clones is absent; in the studies checked, under half of the shortfall reflects unresolved V genes, and no reason is known for the rest. D and trimming were read from the DNA, whereas the V and J calls and clone size are those reported in that table. Counted in this sample were 20,000 to 30,000 clones; about nine tenths of them appeared once. The ten biggest clones cover around 2.9% of the sample.

This clonotype was obtained from an adult who received the AZD1222 COVID-19 vaccine. The chain was built from TRBV4-3 and TRBJ2-5, and 7 bases in between align with TRBD2. The material sequenced was peripheral blood, taken 28 days after the second AZD1222 dose. The sequence in DNA is TGCGCCAGCAGCCCCACGGGGGGCCAAGAGACCCAGTACTTC. Its amino acids are CASSPTGGQETQYF.